This T cell receptor (beta chain) stems from a study of cytomegalovirus exposure and HLA in healthy donors. PCR amplification relied on 60 Vbeta primers (plus 13 Jbeta primers). This table comes from immunoSEQ multiplex PCR, and its TCRdb copy is limited to in-frame clones, with some not included. The sample includes roughly 90,000 clones, around 80% of them seen just once. The ends lost 7 bases at V and 7 bases at J; junction bases unmatched: 16. The CDR3 contains 16 residues. Germline V gives CDR1 SGHNT, CDR2 YYREEE (reference sequence). The rearrangement joins TRBV5-4 to TRBJ2-5, with 10 bases that match TRBD1. The specimen was PBMCs. This receptor was taken from a man aged 18 to 29 in good health and CMV-seronegative. The CDR3, as DNA: TGTGCCAGCCTATCCCATGGGACAGGGGATGTGGTGACCCAGTACTTC. It yields the protein CASLSHGTGDVVTQYF.